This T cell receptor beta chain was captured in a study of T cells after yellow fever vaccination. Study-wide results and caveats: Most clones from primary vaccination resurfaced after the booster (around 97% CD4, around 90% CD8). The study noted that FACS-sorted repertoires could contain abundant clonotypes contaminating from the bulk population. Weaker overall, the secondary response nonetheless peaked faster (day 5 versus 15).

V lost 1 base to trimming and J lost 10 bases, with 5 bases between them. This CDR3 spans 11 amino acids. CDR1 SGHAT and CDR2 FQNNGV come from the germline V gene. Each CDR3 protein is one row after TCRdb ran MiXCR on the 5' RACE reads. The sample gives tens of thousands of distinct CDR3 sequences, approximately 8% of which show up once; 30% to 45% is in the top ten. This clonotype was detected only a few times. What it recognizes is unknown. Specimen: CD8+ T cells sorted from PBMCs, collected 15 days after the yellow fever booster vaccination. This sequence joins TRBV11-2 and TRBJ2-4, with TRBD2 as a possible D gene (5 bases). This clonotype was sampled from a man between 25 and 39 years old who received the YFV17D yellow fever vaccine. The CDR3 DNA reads TGTGCCAGCAGCTTAGGGGAGATTCAGTACTTC. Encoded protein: CASSLGEIQYF.